This T cell receptor (beta chain) originates from a study of T cell repertoires in cytomegalovirus infection. Study context: Well-studied HLA-B-restricted epitopes and recently identified HLA-C-restricted epitopes of CMV were both used in the study. CMV infection together with matching HLA type was indicated by public TCR beta signatures. General observations from the study: Pooled public TCR beta family frequency picked out CMV carriers with the relevant HLA.

TCRdb reanalysed the reads using MiXCR and keeps one entry per CDR3 protein. The table records hundreds of thousands of distinct CDR3 sequences, 30% to 40% of them present only once. The CDR3 runs 14 residues. V shed 6 bases, J shed 4 bases, and the junction held 5 bases outside the gene matches. From germline, CDR1 is SGHTA and CDR2 FQGNSA. This clonotype was seen at least ten times. The antigen is undetermined. This sample comprised cultured PBMCs, obtained from culture after CMV antigen stimulation. This chain connects TRBV7-2 to TRBJ2-3, with 9 bases lining up with TRBD2. The TCR sequence derives from a human donor in good health (CMV status not recorded). Some clones in this sample may be carry-over from other donors' samples. The CDR3 DNA sequence: TGTGCCAGCAGGCCTAGCGGGGCCCCAGATACGCAGTATTTT. Residues: CASRPSGAPDTQYF.